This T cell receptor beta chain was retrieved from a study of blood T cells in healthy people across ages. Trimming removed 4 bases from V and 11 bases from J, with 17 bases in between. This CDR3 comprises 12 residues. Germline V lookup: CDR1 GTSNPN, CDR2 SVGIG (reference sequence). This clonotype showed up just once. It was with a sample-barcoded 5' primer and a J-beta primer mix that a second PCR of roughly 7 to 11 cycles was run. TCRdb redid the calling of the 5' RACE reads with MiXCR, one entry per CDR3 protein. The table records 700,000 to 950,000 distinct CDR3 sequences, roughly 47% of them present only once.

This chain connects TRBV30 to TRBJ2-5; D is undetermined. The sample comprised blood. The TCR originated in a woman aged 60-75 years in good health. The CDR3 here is CAWNGVVDLQYF. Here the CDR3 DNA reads TGTGCCTGGAACGGTGTGGTGGACCTTCAGTACTTC. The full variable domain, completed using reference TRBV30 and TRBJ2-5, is SQTIHQWPATLVQPVGSPLSLECTVEGTSNPNLYWYRQAAGRGLQLLFYSVGIGQISSEVPQNLSASRPQDRQFILSSKKLLLSDSGFYLCAWNGVVDLQYFGPGTRLLVL.